This is a list of T cell receptor beta chains from one sample in a study of blood T cell repertoires in COVID-19. Here immunoSEQ multiplex PCR was the method, and the copy in TCRdb shows in-frame clones only, minus some. The repertoire holds 250,000 to 350,000 clones, 70% to 90% seen once, with 5.5% to 7% in the top ten. Sequences were obtained from PBMCs or T cells enriched from blood (not recorded which). The receptor source for this set is a woman aged 25 to 39 who had recovered from COVID-19. Both conserved end residues are part of each CDR3. Each record gives: clone size, V gene, J gene, D gene, CDR3 DNA, CDR3 protein. A D gene is named only where the DNA matches it firmly. Only some rows state a clone size, as once, few, many or a class for expanded clones.

>.|TRBV7-2|TRBJ2-7|.
TGTGCCAGCAGCTTAGACCGCCGCGGCGAGCAGTACTTC
CASSLDRRGEQYF
>.|TRBV15|TRBJ1-4|.
TGTGCCACCAGCAGAGATAACCGGGCGGGGGCGCGGGAAAAACTGTTTTTT
CATSRDNRAGAREKLFF
>.|TRBV6-4|TRBJ2-2|.
TGTGCCAGCAAGGCGCAGGGATACACCGGGGAGCTGTTTTTT
CASKAQGYTGELFF
>.|TRBV19|TRBJ1-1|TRBD1
TGTGCCAGTAAGCCGGACAGGGGCATGAACACTGAAGCTTTCTTT
CASKPDRGMNTEAFF
>.|TRBV27|TRBJ2-7|.
TGTGCCAGCATGAGTCTAGCACCCTACGAGCAGTACTTC
CASMSLAPYEQYF
>.|TRBV7-8|TRBJ2-1|TRBD2
TGTGCCAGCAGCTTAGTTGGGGGAGGGCCGGCCAATGAGCAGTTCTTC
CASSLVGGGPANEQFF
>.|TRBV27|TRBJ1-5|TRBD1
TGTGCCAGCAGTCCTTATCCCGACAGGGATCAGCCCCAGCATTTT
CASSPYPDRDQPQHF
>.|TRBV9|TRBJ1-3|.
TGTGCCAGCAGCGACGGACAAACCCCTGGAAACACCATATATTTT
CASSDGQTPGNTIYF
>few|TRBV19|TRBJ2-1|TRBD2
TGTGCCACACATCCGGGACTAGCGGGGGGGGGCTCCTACAATGAGCAGTTCTTC
CATHPGLAGGGSYNEQFF
>.|TRBV6-5|TRBJ1-2|.
TGTGCCAGCAGTCCACAAGGGGATGGCTACACCTTC
CASSPQGDGYTF
>.|TRBV6-5|TRBJ2-6|.
TGTGCCAGCAGTCAGGGTTCTGGGGCCAACGTCCTGACTTTC
CASSQGSGANVLTF
>.|TRBV30|TRBJ1-5|.
TGTGCCTGGAGTGTTAAGGGAGGAGGACAGCCCCAGCATTTT
CAWSVKGGGQPQHF
>.|TRBV3-1/TRBV3-2|TRBJ1-4|.
TGTGCCAGCAGCTTGAGGGGGAAAAAACTGTTTTTT
CASSLRGKKLFF
>.|TRBV21-1|TRBJ2-1|.
TGTGCCAGCAGCAAAGAAGATGACAGGGCAAACAATGAGCAGTTCTTC
CASSKEDDRANNEQFF